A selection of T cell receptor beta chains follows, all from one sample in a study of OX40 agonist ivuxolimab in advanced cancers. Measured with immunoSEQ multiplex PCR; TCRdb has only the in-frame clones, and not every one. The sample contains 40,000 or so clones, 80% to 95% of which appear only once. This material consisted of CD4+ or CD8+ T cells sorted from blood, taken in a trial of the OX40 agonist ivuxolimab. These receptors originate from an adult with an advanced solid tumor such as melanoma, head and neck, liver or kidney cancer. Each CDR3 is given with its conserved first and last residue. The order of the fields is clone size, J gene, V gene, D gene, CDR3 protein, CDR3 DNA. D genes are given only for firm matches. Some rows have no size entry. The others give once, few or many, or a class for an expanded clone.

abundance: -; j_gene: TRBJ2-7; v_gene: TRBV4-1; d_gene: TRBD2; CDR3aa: CASSHLLAGVYEQYF; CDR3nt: TGCGCCAGCAGCCATTTACTAGCGGGAGTCTACGAGCAGTACTTC
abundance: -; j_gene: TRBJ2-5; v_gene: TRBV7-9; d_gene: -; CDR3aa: CASSLGDVEETQYF; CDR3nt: TGTGCCAGCAGCTTAGGGGACGTGGAAGAGACCCAGTACTTC
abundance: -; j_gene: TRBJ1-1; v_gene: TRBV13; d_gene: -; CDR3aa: CASSLQDGNSNTEAFF; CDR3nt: TGTGCCAGCAGCTTACAGGACGGAAACTCGAACACTGAAGCTTTCTTT
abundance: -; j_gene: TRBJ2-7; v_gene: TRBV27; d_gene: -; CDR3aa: CASSRVGGYEQYF; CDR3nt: TGTGCCAGCAGTAGGGTAGGGGGCTACGAGCAGTACTTC
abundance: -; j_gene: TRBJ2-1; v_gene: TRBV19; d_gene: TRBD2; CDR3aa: CASSTSSGNHNEQFF; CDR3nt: TGTGCCAGTAGTACGTCTAGCGGTAATCACAATGAGCAGTTCTTC
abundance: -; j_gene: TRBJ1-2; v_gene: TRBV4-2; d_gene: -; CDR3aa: CASSQRGQLYGYTF; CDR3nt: TGTGCCAGCAGCCAAAGAGGGCAGCTCTATGGCTACACCTTC
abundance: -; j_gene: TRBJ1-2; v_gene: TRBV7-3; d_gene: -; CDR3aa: CASSLSRNYGYTF; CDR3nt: TGTGCCAGCAGTTTATCGCGGAACTATGGCTACACCTTC
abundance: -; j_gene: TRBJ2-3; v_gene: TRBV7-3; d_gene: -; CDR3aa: CASSLFGSGSSTDTQYF; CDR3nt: TGTGCCAGCAGCTTATTCGGTAGCGGATCTAGCACAGATACGCAGTATTTT
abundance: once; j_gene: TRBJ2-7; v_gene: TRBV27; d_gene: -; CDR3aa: CASSFGVGDSYEQYF; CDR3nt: TGTGCCAGCAGTTTTGGCGTAGGAGACTCCTACGAGCAGTACTTC
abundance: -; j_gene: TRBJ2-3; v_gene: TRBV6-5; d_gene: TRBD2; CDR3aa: CASSQGLNTDTQYF; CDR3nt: TGTGCCAGCAGCCAGGGACTAAACACAGATACGCAGTATTTT
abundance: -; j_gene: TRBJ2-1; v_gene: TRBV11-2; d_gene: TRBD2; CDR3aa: CASSRGGLARDDEQFF; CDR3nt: TGTGCCAGCAGCCGCGGGGGGCTAGCCCGGGACGATGAGCAGTTCTTC
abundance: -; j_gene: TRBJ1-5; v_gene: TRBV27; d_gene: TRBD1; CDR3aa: CASRAGTGSLSNQPQHF; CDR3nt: TGTGCCAGCCGAGCAGGGACAGGGTCATTAAGCAATCAGCCCCAGCATTTT
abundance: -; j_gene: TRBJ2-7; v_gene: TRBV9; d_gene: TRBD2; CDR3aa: CASSVELAGVGEQYF; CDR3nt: TGTGCCAGCAGCGTAGAACTAGCGGGAGTAGGCGAGCAGTACTTC
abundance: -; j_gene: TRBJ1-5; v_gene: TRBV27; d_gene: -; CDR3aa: CASSLTLFQPQHF; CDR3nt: TGTGCCAGCAGTTTAACCCTTTTTCAGCCCCAGCATTTT
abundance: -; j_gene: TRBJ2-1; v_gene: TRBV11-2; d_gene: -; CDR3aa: CASSLKFATESFEQFF; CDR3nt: TGTGCCAGCAGCTTAAAGTTTGCGACCGAGAGCTTTGAGCAGTTCTTC
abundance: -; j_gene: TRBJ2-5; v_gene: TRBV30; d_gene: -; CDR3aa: CAWSGIMAGGDYHQETQYF; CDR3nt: TGTGCCTGGAGTGGAATTATGGCAGGCGGTGATTACCACCAAGAGACCCAGTACTTC
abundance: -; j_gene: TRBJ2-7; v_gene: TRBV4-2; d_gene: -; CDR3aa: CASSQGGGGYEQYF; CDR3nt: TGTGCCAGCAGCCAAGGGGGAGGGGGATACGAGCAGTACTTC
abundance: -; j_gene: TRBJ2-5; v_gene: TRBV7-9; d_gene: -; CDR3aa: CASSLQGSVYF; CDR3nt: TGTGCCAGCAGCTTACAAGGATCGGTCTACTTC
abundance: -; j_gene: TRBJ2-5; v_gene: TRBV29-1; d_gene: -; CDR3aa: CSGTPSYQETQYF; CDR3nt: TGCAGCGGGACACCCTCGTACCAAGAGACCCAGTACTTC
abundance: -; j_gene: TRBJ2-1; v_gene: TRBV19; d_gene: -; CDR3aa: CASSIGGGNEQFF; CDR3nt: TGTGCCAGTAGTATAGGCGGAGGCAATGAGCAGTTCTTC
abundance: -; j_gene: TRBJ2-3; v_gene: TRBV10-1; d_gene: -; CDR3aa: CASSDTGTDTQYF; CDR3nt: TGCGCCAGCAGTGATACAGGGACAGATACGCAGTATTTT
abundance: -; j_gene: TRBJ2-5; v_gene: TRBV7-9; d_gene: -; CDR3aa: CASSSPGQQETQYF; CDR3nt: TGTGCCAGCAGCTCCCCGGGACAACAAGAGACCCAGTACTTC
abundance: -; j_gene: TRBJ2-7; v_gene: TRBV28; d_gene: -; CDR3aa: CASSLGGRIYEQYF; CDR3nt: TGTGCCAGCAGTTTAGGTGGACGGATCTACGAGCAGTACTTC
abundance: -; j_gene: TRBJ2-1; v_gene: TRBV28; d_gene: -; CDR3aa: CASSLPQQYSHNEQFF; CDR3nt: TGTGCCAGCAGTTTACCTCAGCAGTATTCCCACAATGAGCAGTTCTTC
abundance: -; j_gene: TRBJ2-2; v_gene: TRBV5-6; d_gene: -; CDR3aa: CASSLEGGGGTGELFF; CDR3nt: TGTGCCAGCAGCTTGGAAGGGGGAGGAGGGACCGGGGAGCTGTTTTTT
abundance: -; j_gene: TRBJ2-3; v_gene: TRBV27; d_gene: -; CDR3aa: CASSAGRSTDTQYF; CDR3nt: TGTGCCAGCAGTGCGGGACGGAGCACAGATACGCAGTATTTT
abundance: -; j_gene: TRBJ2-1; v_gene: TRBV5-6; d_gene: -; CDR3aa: CASSLEGGDYNEQFF; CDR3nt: TGTGCCAGCAGCTTGGAGGGGGGGGACTACAATGAGCAGTTCTTC
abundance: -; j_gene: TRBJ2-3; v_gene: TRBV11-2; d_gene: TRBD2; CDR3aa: CASRGIASGLVADTQYF; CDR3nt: TGTGCCAGCAGGGGAATTGCTAGCGGGCTGGTGGCAGATACGCAGTATTTT
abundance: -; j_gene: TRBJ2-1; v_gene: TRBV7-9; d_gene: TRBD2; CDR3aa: CASSVIGGGYNEQFF; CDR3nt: TGTGCCAGCAGCGTCATTGGCGGGGGATACAATGAGCAGTTCTTC
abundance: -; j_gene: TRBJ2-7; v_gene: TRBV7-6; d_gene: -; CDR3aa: CASSPGPTAYEQYF; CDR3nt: TGTGCCAGCAGCCCCGGACCCACCGCCTACGAGCAGTACTTC
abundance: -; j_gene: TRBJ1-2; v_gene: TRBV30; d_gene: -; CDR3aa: CAWSANGYTF; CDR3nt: TGTGCCTGGAGCGCCAATGGCTACACCTTC
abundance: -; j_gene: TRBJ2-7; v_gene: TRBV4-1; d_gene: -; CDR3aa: CASSQGGGAYEQYF; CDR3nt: TGCGCCAGCAGCCAGGGCGGAGGGGCCTACGAGCAGTACTTC
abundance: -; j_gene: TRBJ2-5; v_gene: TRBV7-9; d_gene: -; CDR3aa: CASSFTQETQYF; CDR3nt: TGTGCCAGCAGCTTCACGCAAGAGACCCAGTACTTC
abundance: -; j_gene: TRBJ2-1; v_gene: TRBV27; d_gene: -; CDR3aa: CASSLFPPNEQFF; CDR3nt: TGTGCCAGCAGCCTCTTCCCCCCCAATGAGCAGTTCTTC
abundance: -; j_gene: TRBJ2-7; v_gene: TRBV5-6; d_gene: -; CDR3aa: CASSTLGSRISYEQYF; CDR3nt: TGTGCCAGCAGCACCCTGGGGTCTCGCATCTCCTACGAGCAGTACTTC
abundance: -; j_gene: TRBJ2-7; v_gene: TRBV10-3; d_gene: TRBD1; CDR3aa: CAISEPFIRDRGIYEQYF; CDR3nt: TGTGCCATCAGTGAGCCCTTTATCCGGGACAGGGGGATCTACGAGCAGTACTTC
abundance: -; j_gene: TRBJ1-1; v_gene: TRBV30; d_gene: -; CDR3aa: CANLGVLNTEAFF; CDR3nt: TGTGCCAACCTGGGGGTCCTAAACACTGAAGCTTTCTTT
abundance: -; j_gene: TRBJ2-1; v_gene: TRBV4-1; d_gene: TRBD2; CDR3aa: CASSQELAGDEQFF; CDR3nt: TGCGCCAGCAGCCAAGAGCTGGCGGGGGATGAGCAGTTCTTC
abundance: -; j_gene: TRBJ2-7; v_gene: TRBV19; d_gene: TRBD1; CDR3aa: CASSIAWTGDEQYF; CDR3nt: TGTGCCAGTAGTATAGCTTGGACAGGGGACGAGCAGTACTTC
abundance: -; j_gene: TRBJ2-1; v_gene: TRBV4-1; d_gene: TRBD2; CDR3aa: CASSQIGLAGGVYNEQFF; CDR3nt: TGCGCCAGCAGCCAAATTGGGCTAGCGGGAGGGGTCTACAATGAGCAGTTCTTC
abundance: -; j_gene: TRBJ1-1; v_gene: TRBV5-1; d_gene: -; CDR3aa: CASSTGQNTEAFF; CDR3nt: TGCGCCAGCAGCACTGGACAGAACACTGAAGCTTTCTTT
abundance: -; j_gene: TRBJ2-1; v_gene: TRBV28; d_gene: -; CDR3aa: CASSFNEQFF; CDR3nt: TGTGCCAGCAGTTTCAATGAGCAGTTCTTC
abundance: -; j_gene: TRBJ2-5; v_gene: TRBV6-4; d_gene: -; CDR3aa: CASSDPGRRGREETQYF; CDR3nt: TGTGCCAGCAGTGACCCGGGTCGGAGGGGGAGGGAAGAGACCCAGTACTTC
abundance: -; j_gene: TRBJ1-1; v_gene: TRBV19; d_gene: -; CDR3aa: CASRISGGSNTEAFF; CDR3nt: TGTGCCAGTAGGATTTCGGGGGGTAGCAACACTGAAGCTTTCTTT
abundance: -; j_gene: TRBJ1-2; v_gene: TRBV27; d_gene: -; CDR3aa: CASNPTGHREGYTF; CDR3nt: TGTGCCAGCAATCCGACGGGCCACCGGGAGGGCTACACCTTC
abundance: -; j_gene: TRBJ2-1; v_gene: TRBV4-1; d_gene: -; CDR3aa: CASSQNNEQFF; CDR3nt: TGCGCCAGCAGCCAAAACAATGAGCAGTTCTTC
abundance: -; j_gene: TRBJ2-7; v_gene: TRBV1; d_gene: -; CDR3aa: CTSSHPHGCGKCDEQYF; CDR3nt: TGCACCAGCAGCCACCCCCACGGCTGCGGGAAATGCGACGAGCAGTACTTC
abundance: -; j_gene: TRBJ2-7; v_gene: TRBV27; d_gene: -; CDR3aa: CASSPDRINILNAYEQYF; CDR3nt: TGTGCCAGCAGCCCAGACAGGATTAATATCCTAAATGCCTACGAGCAGTACTTC
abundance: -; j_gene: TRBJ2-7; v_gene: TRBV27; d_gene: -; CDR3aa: CASSLGQNYEQYF; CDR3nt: TGTGCCAGCAGTTTGGGGCAGAACTACGAGCAGTACTTC
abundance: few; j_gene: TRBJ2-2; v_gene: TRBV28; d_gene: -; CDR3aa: CASSVYPGELFF; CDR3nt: TGTGCCAGCTCAGTTTACCCCGGGGAGCTGTTTTTT
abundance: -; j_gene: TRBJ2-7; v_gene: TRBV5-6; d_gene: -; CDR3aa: CASSLMHEQYF; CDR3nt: TGTGCCAGCAGCTTGATGCACGAGCAGTACTTC
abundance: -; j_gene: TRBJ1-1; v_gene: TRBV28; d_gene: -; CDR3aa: CASSSVEDQNTEAFF; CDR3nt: TGTGCCAGCAGCTCGGTAGAAGACCAGAACACTGAAGCTTTCTTT
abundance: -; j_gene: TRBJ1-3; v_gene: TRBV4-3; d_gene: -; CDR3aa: CASSQGTGSSGNTIYF; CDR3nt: TGCGCCAGCAGCCAAGGCACAGGGTCCTCTGGAAACACCATATATTTT
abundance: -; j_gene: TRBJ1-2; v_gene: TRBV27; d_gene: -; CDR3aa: CASQPTVDYGYTF; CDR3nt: TGTGCCAGCCAACCGACAGTTGACTATGGCTACACCTTC
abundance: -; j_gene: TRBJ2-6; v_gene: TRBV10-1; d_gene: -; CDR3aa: CASQPGGANVLTF; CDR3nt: TGCGCCAGTCAGCCGGGGGGGGCCAACGTCCTGACTTTC
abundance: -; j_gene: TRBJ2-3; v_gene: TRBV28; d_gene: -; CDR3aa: CASSLGTLADTQYF; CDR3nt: TGTGCCAGCAGTTTGGGGACGCTAGCGGATACGCAGTATTTT